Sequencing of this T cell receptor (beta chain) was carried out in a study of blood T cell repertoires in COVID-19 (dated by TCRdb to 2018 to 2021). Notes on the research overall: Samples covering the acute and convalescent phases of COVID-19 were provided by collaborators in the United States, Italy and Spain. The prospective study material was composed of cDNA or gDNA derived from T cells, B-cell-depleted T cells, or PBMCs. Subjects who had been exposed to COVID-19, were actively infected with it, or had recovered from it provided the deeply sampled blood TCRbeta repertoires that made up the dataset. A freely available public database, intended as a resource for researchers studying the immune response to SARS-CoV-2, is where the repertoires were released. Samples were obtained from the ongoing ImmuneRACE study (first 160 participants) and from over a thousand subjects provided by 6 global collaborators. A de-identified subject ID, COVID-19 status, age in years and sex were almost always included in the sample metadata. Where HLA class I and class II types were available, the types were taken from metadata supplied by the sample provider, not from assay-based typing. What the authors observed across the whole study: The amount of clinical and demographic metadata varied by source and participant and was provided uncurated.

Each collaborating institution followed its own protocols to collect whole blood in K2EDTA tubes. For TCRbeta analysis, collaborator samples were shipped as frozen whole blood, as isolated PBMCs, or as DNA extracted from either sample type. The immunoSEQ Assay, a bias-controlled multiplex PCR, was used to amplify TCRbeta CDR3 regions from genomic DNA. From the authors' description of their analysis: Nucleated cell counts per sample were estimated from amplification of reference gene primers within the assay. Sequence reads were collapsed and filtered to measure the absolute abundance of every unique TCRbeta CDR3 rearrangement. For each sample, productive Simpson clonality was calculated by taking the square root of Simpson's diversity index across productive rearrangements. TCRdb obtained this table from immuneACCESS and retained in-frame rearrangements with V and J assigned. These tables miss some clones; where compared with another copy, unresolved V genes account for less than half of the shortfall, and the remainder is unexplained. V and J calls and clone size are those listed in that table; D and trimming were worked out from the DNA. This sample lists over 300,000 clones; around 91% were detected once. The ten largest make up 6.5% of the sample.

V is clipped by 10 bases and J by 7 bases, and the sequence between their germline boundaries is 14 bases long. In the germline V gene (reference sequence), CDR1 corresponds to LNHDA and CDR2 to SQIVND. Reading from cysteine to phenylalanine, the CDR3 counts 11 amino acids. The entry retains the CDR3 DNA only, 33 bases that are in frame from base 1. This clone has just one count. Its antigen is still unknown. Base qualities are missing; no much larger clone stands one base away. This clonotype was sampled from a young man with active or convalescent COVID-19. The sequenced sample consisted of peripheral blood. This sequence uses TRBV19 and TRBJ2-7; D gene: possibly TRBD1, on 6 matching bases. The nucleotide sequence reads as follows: TGTGCCACACAGGGTATACGGGAGCAGTACTTC. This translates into CATQGIREQYF.